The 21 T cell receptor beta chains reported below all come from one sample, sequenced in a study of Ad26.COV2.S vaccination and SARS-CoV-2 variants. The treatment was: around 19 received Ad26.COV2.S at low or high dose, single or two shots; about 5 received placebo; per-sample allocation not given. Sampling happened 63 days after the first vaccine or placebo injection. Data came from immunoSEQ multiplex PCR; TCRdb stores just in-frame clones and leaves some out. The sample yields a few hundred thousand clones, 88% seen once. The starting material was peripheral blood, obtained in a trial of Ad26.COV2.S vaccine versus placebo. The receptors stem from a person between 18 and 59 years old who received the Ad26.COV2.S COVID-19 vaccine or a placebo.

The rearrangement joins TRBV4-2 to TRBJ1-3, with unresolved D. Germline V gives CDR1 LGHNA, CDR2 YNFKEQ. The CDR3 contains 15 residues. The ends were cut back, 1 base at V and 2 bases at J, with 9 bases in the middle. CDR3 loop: CASSQGGSAGNTIYF. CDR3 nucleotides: TGTGCCAGCAGCCAAGGAGGGTCAGCTGGAAACACCATATATTTT.

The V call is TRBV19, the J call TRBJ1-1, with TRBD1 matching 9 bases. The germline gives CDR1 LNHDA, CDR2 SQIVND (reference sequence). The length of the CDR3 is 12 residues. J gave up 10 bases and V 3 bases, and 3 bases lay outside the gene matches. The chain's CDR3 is CASSIRTGVAFF. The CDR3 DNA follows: TGTGCCAGTAGTATCAGGACAGGGGTAGCTTTCTTT. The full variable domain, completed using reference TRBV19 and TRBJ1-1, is DGGITQSPKYLFRKEGQNVTLSCEQNLNHDAMYWYRQDPGQGLRLIYYSQIVNDFQKGDIAEGYSVSREKKESFPLTVTSAQKNPTAFYLCASSIRTGVAFFGQGTRLTVV.

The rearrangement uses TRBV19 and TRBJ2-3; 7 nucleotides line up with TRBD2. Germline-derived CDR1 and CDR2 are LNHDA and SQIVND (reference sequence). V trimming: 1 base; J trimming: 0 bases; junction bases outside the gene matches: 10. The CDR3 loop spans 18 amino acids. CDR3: CASSIGRGDPYSTDTQYF. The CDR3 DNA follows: TGTGCCAGTAGTATAGGTCGGGGGGACCCCTACAGCACAGATACGCAGTATTTT.

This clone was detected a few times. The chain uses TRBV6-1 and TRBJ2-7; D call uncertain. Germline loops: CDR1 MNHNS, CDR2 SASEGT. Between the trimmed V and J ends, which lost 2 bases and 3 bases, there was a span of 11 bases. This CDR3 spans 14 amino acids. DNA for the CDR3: TGTGCCAGCAGTGAATACGTCACGTACTACGAGCAGTACTTC. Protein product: CASSEYVTYYEQYF.

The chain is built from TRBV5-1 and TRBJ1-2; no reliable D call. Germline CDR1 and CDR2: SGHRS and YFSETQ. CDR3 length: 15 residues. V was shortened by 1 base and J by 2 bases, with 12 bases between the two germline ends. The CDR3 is CASSLRAGRNYGYTF. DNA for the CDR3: TGCGCCAGCAGCTTGCGGGCAGGCCGGAACTATGGCTACACCTTC.

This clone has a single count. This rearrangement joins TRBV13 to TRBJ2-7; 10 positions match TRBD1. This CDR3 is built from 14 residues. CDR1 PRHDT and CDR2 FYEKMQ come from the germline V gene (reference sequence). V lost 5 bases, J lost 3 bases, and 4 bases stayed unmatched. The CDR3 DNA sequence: TGTGCCAGCAGCCACTGGGACAGGGGCTACGAGCAGTACTTC. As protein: CASSHWDRGYEQYF.

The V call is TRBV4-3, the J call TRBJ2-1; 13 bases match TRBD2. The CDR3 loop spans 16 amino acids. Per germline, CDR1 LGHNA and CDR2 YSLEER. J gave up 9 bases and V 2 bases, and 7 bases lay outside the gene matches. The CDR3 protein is CASSQTSGGGQLEQFF. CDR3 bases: TGCGCCAGCAGCCAAACTAGCGGGGGGGGCCAACTTGAGCAGTTCTTC.

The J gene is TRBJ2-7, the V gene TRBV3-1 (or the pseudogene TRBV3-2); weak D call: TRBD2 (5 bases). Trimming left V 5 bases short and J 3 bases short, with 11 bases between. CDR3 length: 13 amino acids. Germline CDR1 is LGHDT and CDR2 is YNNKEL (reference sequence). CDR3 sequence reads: CASSEGLFYEQYF. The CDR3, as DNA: TGTGCCAGCAGCGAAGGACTCTTCTACGAGCAGTACTTC.

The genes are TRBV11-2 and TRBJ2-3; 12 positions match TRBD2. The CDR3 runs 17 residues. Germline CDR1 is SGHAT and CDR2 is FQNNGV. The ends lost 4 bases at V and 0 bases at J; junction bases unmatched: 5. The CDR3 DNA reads TGTGCCAGCAGCTCGAAGGGACTAGCGGGTAGCACAGATACGCAGTATTTT. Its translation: CASSSKGLAGSTDTQYF.

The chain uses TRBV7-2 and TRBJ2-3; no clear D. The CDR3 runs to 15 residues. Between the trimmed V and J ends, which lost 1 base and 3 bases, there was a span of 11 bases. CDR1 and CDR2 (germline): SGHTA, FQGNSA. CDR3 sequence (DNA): TGTGCCAGCAGCTTAGGGCCACAATCGACAGATACGCAGTATTTT. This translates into CASSLGPQSTDTQYF.

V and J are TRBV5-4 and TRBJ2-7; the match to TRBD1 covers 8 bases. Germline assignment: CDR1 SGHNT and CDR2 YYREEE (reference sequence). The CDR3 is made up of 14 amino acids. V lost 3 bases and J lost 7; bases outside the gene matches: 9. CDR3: CASSSETGAGEQYF. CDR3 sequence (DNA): TGTGCCAGCAGCTCGGAGACAGGGGCGGGTGAGCAGTACTTC.

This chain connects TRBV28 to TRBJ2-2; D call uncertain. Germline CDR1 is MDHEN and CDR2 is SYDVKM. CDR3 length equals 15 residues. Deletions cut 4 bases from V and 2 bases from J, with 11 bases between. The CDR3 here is CASSWGPRNTGELFF. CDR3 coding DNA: TGTGCCAGCAGTTGGGGTCCGAGAAACACCGGGGAGCTGTTTTTT.

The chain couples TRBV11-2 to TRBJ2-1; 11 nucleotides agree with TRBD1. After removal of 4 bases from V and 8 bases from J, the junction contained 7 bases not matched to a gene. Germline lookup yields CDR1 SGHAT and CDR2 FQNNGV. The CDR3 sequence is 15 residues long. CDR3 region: CASSSRTGGVDEQFF. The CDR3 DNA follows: TGTGCCAGCAGCTCCCGGACAGGGGGCGTCGATGAGCAGTTCTTC.

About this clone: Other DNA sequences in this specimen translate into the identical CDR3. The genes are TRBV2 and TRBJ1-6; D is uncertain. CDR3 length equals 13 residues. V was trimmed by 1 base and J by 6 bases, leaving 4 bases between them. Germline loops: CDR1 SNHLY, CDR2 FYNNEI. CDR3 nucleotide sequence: TGTGCCAGCAGTGAAGAGGCTAATTCACCCCTCCACTTT. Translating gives CASSEEANSPLHF. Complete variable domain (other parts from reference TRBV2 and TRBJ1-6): EPEVTQTPSHQVTQMGQEVILRCVPISNHLYFYWYRQILGQKVEFLVSFYNNEISEKSEIFDDQFSVERPDGSNFTLKIRSTKLEDSAMYFCASSEEANSPLHFGNGTRLTVT.

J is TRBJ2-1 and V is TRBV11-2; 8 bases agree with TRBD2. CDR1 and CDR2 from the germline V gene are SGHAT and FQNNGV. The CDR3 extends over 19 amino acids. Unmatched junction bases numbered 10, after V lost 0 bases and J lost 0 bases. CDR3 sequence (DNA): TGTGCCAGCAGCTTAGATTCCCTTCTAGCGGGTATCTCCTACAATGAGCAGTTCTTC. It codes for CASSLDSLLAGISYNEQFF.

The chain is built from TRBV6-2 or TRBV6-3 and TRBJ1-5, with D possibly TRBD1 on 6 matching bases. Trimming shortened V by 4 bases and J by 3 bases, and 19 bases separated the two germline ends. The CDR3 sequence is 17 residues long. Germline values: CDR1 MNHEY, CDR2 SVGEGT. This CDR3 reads CASSFNGQRLYNQPQHF. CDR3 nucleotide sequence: TGTGCCAGCAGTTTCAATGGACAGCGGCTTTACAATCAGCCCCAGCATTTT.

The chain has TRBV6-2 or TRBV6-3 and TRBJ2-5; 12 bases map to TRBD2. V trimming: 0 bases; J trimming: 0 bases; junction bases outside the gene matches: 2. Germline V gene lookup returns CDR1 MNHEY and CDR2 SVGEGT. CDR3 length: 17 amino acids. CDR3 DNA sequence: TGTGCCAGCAGTTACTCGAGACTAGCGGGGGACCAAGAGACCCAGTACTTC. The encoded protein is CASSYSRLAGDQETQYF.

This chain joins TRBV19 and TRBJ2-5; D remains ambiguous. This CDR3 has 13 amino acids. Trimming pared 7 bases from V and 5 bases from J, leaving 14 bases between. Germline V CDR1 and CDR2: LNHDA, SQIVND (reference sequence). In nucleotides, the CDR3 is TGTGCCAGTACACTCTGCCCTAGGGAGACCCAGTACTTC. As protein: CASTLCPRETQYF.

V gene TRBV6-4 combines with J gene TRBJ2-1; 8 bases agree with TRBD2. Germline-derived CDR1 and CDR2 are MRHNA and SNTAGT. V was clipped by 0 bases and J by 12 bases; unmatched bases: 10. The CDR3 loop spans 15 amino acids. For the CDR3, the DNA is TGTGCCAGCAGTGACTCGTCTGACGGGGGGGTCGGGCAGTTCTTC. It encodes CASSDSSDGGVGQFF.

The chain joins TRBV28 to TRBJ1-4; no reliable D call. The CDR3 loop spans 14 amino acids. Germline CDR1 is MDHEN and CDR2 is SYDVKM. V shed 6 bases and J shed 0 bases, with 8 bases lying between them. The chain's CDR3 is CASRNLATNEKLFF. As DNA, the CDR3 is TGTGCCAGCAGGAATCTCGCAACTAATGAAAAACTGTTTTTT.

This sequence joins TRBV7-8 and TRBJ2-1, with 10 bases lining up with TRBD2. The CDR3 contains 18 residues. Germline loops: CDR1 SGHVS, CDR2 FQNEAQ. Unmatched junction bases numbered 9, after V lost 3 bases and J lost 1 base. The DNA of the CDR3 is TGTGCCAGCAGCTTGGGCCAAGGGACTAGCGCTTCCTACAATGAGCAGTTCTTC. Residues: CASSLGQGTSASYNEQFF.